Each of the 30 T cell receptor beta chains below was sequenced from the same sample in a study of shared clonotypes between healthy human individuals. Method: immunoSEQ multiplex PCR; TCRdb's copy keeps in-frame clones and lacks some. The table has about 2.4 million clones, roughly 93% seen once; the top ten hold roughly 0.39%. Input material: naive CD4+ T cells from PBMCs. Specified subset: CD45RA+ positively selected. The source of these receptors is a man between 18 and 35 years old in good health. Some clones in this sample may be carry-over from other donors' samples.

The rearrangement uses TRBV6-1 and TRBJ1-1, with a weak D call TRBD1 (5 bases). CDR1 is MNHNS and CDR2 is SASEGT in the germline V gene. This CDR3 region has 12 residues. V lost 6 bases to trimming and J lost 5 bases, with 10 bases between them. The CDR3 is CASSLRGTEAFF. CDR3 DNA sequence: TGTGCCAGCAGCCTGAGGGGAACTGAAGCTTTCTTT.

Note on this clone: At one end, the junction sequence differs from germline, possibly due to a read error. This chain connects TRBV6-5 to TRBJ1-1; no definite D call. The CDR3 has 10 residues. Looked up from germline, CDR1 is MNHEY and CDR2 is SVGAGI. For the CDR3, the DNA is TGTGCCAGCAGTGAAGCGTCAAGTCTCTTT. Translation: CASSEASSLF.

The V gene is TRBV15, the J gene TRBJ1-4; possibly TRBD1 for D (6 bases). The CDR3 has 15 amino acids. From germline, CDR1 is LNHNV and CDR2 YYDKDF (reference sequence). V shed 0 bases and J shed 8 bases, with 13 bases lying between them. The chain's CDR3 is CATSREQGYNEKLFF. CDR3 nucleotide sequence: TGTGCCACCAGCAGAGAACAGGGTTATAACGAAAAACTGTTTTTT. The full variable domain, its missing parts supplied by reference TRBV15 and TRBJ1-4, is DAMVIQNPRYQVTQFGKPVTLSCSQTLNHNVMYWYQQKSSQAPKLLFHYYDKDFNNEADTPDNFQSRRPNTSFCFLDIRSPGLGDTAMYLCATSREQGYNEKLFFGSGTQLSVL.

This clone was counted a single time. The sample contains more than one DNA sequence encoding this CDR3. The chain couples TRBV5-1 to TRBJ2-2; no clear D. The V end was cut by 0 bases, the J end by 6 bases, with 9 bases between. CDR3 length equals 14 residues. Germline V gene data show CDR1 as SGHRS and CDR2 as YFSETQ. The CDR3 loop is CASSLGRVSGELFF. CDR3 DNA: TGCGCCAGCAGCTTGGGTAGGGTTTCCGGGGAGCTGTTTTTT. The whole variable domain, filled in from reference TRBV5-1 and TRBJ2-2, reads KAGVTQTPRYLIKTRGQQVTLSCSPISGHRSVSWYQQTPGQGLQFLFEYFSETQRNKGNFPGRFSGRQFSNSRSEMNVSTLELGDSALYLCASSLGRVSGELFFGEGSRLTVL.

The J gene is TRBJ1-4, the V gene TRBV28, with D possibly matching TRBD1 (5 bases). The germline V gene has CDR1 MDHEN and CDR2 SYDVKM. The CDR3 runs to 16 residues. Trimming removed 7 bases from V and 5 bases from J, with 20 bases in between. CDR3 residues: CASTPGQGLRNEKLFF. The CDR3 DNA sequence: TGTGCCAGCACCCCTGGGCAGGGTCTTCGCAATGAAAAACTGTTTTTT. The full variable domain, its missing parts supplied by reference TRBV28 and TRBJ1-4, is DVKVTQSSRYLVKRTGEKVFLECVQDMDHENMFWYRQDPGLGLRLIYFSYDVKMKEKGDIPEGYSVSREKKERFSLILESASTNQTSMYLCASTPGQGLRNEKLFFGSGTQLSVL.

The chain couples TRBV10-1 to TRBJ1-4; 12 positions match TRBD1. CDR3 length: 16 residues. Germline V gene data show CDR1 as WNHNN and CDR2 as SYGVQD (reference sequence). V lost 6 bases, J lost 2 bases, and 4 bases stayed unmatched. For the CDR3, the DNA is TGCGCCAGCAGAGGGACAGGGGGCCGTACTAATGAAAAACTGTTTTTT. Amino acids: CASRGTGGRTNEKLFF.

The chain employs TRBV14 and TRBJ2-1, with 10 bases lining up with TRBD2. Germline V CDR1 and CDR2: SGHDN, FVKESK. The ends lost 1 base at V and 5 bases at J; junction bases unmatched: 8. This CDR3 is 17 amino acids long. CDR3 DNA: TGTGCCAGCAGCCAAGTCTCAAGCGGGAGGGCCCACAATGAGCAGTTCTTC. It is translated as CASSQVSSGRAHNEQFF. Full variable domain (rest looked up from reference TRBV14 and TRBJ2-1): EAGVTQFPSHSVIEKGQTVTLRCDPISGHDNLYWYRRVMGKEIKFLLHFVKESKQDESGMPNNRFLAERTGGTYSTLKVQPAELEDSGVYFCASSQVSSGRAHNEQFFGPGTRLTVL.

The gene calls are TRBV5-8 and TRBJ2-7; D gene uncertain. V lost 0 bases to trimming and J lost 8 bases, with 12 bases between them. CDR3 length: 13 residues. Germline values: CDR1 SGHTS, CDR2 YDEGEE. This chain's CDR3 is CASSLGPRPKQYF. The CDR3 DNA reads TGTGCCAGCAGCTTGGGGCCCCGACCCAAGCAGTACTTC.

The chain carries TRBV18 and TRBJ1-2; possibly TRBD1 for D (6 bases). The V end lost 0 bases, the J end lost 2 bases, and 22 bases lay between the germline ends. The CDR3 runs to 19 residues. The germline gives CDR1 KGHSH, CDR2 LQKENI. In nucleotides, the CDR3 is TGTGCCAGCTCACCACCCACAGGGCCAGGGAGATTATTCAACTATGGCTACACCTTC. This translates into CASSPPTGPGRLFNYGYTF.

As DNA, the CDR3 is TGTGCCAGCAGCCATCCCACTAGCGGGAGAAGCACAGATACGCAGTATTTT. Translation: CASSHPTSGRSTDTQYF. The gene calls are TRBV7-2 and TRBJ2-3, with 11 bases lining up with TRBD2. Germline V CDR1 and CDR2: SGHTA, FQGNSA. V shed 5 bases and J 0 bases; nucleotides not matched to a gene: 7. This CDR3 has 17 residues.

The chain combines TRBV6-6 with TRBJ1-2; TRBD1 agrees at 10 bases. This CDR3 comprises 16 residues. J was trimmed by 6 bases and V by 5 bases; bases with no gene match: 12. Germline V lookup: CDR1 MNHNY, CDR2 SVGAGI (reference sequence). CDR3 bases: TGTGCCAGCAGTCAGACAGGGGGCCGGGTTGACAATGGCTACACCTTC. Amino acid sequence: CASSQTGGRVDNGYTF.

Turning to this clone: The sample holds other DNA sequences that translate to the same CDR3. The V call is TRBV19, the J call TRBJ2-7; TRBD1 or TRBD2 may be the D gene (6 bases each). Germline CDR1 is LNHDA and CDR2 is SQIVND (reference sequence). The CDR3 spans 14 residues. Trimming cost V 3 bases and J 0 bases, with 9 bases left between them. The CDR3 DNA sequence: TGTGCCAGTAGTATCGGGGGCAGCTCCTACGAGCAGTACTTC. Its translation is CASSIGGSSYEQYF.

V is TRBV10-3 and J is TRBJ2-1; D unresolved. Germline CDR1 reads ENHRY; CDR2 reads SYGVKD. Trimming pared 7 bases from V and 4 bases from J, leaving 5 bases between. The CDR3 runs 11 residues. CDR3 amino acids: CAITRYNEQFF. DNA for the CDR3: TGTGCCATCACCAGATACAATGAGCAGTTCTTC.

CDR3 sequence: CASSRTLETQYF. CDR3 DNA: TGTGCCAGCTCTAGGACTCTGGAGACCCAGTACTTC. The chain joins TRBV5-6 to TRBJ2-5; D may be TRBD2 (5 bases). V gave up 7 bases and J gave up 5 bases, with 12 bases separating them. CDR1 and CDR2 (germline): SGHDT, YYEEEE. This CDR3 has 12 residues.

This chain's CDR3 is CASSDYSDNTIYF. CDR3 coding DNA: TGTGCCAGCAGTGATTACTCGGATAACACCATATATTTT. This chain connects TRBV6-1 to TRBJ1-3; no reliable D call. Between the trimmed V and J ends, which lost 3 bases and 7 bases, there was a span of 10 bases. This CDR3 contains 13 residues. Germline CDR1 reads MNHNS; CDR2 reads SASEGT.

This chain connects TRBV9 to TRBJ1-2; 9 bases fit TRBD1. The CDR3 extends over 14 amino acids. Germline CDR1 reads SGDLS; CDR2 reads YYNGEE. With V trimmed by 0 bases and J by 8 bases, 5 bases remained unmatched. The CDR3 reads CASSVVGQGYGYTF. Written as DNA, the CDR3 is TGTGCCAGCAGCGTAGTGGGACAGGGTTACGGCTACACCTTC.

The CDR3 DNA reads as TGTGCCAGCAGGATACGGGGGGATCAGCCCCAGCATTTT. This codes for CASRIRGDQPQHF. The rearrangement joins TRBV2 to TRBJ1-5, with a weak D call TRBD1 (5 bases). The V end was cut by 6 bases, the J end by 5 bases, with 11 bases between. This CDR3 comprises 13 residues. Per the germline V gene, CDR1 is SNHLY and CDR2 is FYNNEI. The variable domain in full, with the rest retrieved from reference TRBV2 and TRBJ1-5, is EPEVTQTPSHQVTQMGQEVILRCVPISNHLYFYWYRQILGQKVEFLVSFYNNEISEKSEIFDDQFSVERPDGSNFTLKIRSTKLEDSAMYFCASRIRGDQPQHFGDGTRLSIL.

This sequence joins TRBV14 and TRBJ2-1, with 7 bases lining up with TRBD2. Germline V gene lookup returns CDR1 SGHDN and CDR2 FVKESK. The CDR3 covers 17 residues. V dropped 1 base and J dropped 7; count of bases not matched to a gene: 13. The CDR3 DNA is TGTGCCAGCAGCCAAGGTCGTCTAGCGGAAGGTTGGAATGAGCAGTTCTTC. Amino acids: CASSQGRLAEGWNEQFF. The full variable domain, with the rest looked up from reference TRBV14 and TRBJ2-1, is EAGVTQFPSHSVIEKGQTVTLRCDPISGHDNLYWYRRVMGKEIKFLLHFVKESKQDESGMPNNRFLAERTGGTYSTLKVQPAELEDSGVYFCASSQGRLAEGWNEQFFGPGTRLTVL.

A word on this clone: Other nucleotide sequences from this sample produce the same CDR3. The chain links TRBV10-2 to TRBJ1-1; the match to TRBD1 covers 7 bases. CDR3 size: 13 residues. Germline V gives CDR1 WSHSY, CDR2 SAAADI. The trim removed 6 bases at V and 1 base at J, leaving 2 bases unmatched. As DNA, the CDR3 is TGCGCCAGCAGCGGACAGGCGAACACTGAAGCTTTCTTT. The encoded protein is CASSGQANTEAFF.

This chain uses TRBV10-3 with TRBJ1-6; D gene ambiguous. Germline-derived CDR1 and CDR2 are ENHRY and SYGVKD. V lost 1 base to trimming and J lost 9 bases, with 7 bases between them. The CDR3 loop spans 13 amino acids. The CDR3: CAISEFGPSPLHF. In DNA, the CDR3 is TGTGCCATCAGTGAGTTCGGTCCTTCACCCCTCCACTTT.

This clone was seen a single time. The V call is TRBV28, the J call TRBJ1-1, with D perhaps TRBD1 (5 bases). This CDR3 has 17 residues. CDR1 and CDR2 (germline): MDHEN, SYDVKM. Trimming shortened V by 5 bases and J by 0 bases, and 19 bases separated the two germline ends. This CDR3 is CASSAGAVRTLNTEAFF. The CDR3 region has the DNA TGTGCCAGCAGTGCCGGGGCCGTCCGCACCTTGAACACTGAAGCTTTCTTT.

V and J are TRBV27 and TRBJ1-5, with D perhaps matching TRBD1 (5 bases). This CDR3 is built from 13 residues. V lost 8 bases and J lost 6, with 14 bases in between. CDR1 is MNHEY and CDR2 is SMNVEV in the germline V gene (reference sequence). In DNA, the CDR3 is TGTGCCAGCTCCCAGAGCGGGGGTCAGCCCCAGCATTTT. Protein product: CASSQSGGQPQHF.

The rearrangement uses TRBV5-1 and TRBJ2-2, with unresolved D. The germline V gene encodes CDR1 SGHRS and CDR2 YFSETQ. The CDR3 covers 15 residues. Trimming took off 7 bases at V and 0 bases at J, with 13 bases between the two ends. CDR3: CASGWSAANTGELFF. DNA of the CDR3: TGCGCCAGCGGATGGAGTGCCGCGAACACCGGGGAGCTGTTTTTT.

This chain uses TRBV30 with TRBJ1-3; D is uncertain. V dropped 7 bases and J dropped 4 bases, with 20 bases sitting between them. Germline V CDR1 and CDR2: GTSNPN, SVGIG (reference sequence). The CDR3 has 15 residues. This chain's CDR3 is CASDRGAGEGNTIYF. In DNA form, the CDR3 reads TGTGCCTCGGATCGGGGTGCAGGTGAGGGAAACACCATATATTTT.

The V and J genes are TRBV30 and TRBJ1-3; unclear D gene. The CDR3 runs 17 residues. Between the trimmed V and J ends, which lost 5 bases and 0 bases, there was a span of 20 bases. CDR1 is GTSNPN and CDR2 is SVGIG in the germline V gene (reference sequence). CDR3 residues: CAWGGSGRQYSGNTIYF. As DNA, the CDR3 is TGTGCCTGGGGTGGGAGTGGCCGCCAGTACTCTGGAAACACCATATATTTT.

The chain employs TRBV11-2 and TRBJ2-2; the D gene is possibly TRBD2 (7 bases). The CDR3 extends over 16 amino acids. Germline V lookup: CDR1 SGHAT, CDR2 FQNNGV. The V gene lost 4 bases and the J gene lost 6 bases, with 18 bases spanning the gap. As DNA, the CDR3 is TGTGCCAGCAGCTCGAGCGGGACACCAAGGGCCGGGGAGCTGTTTTTT. Translating gives CASSSSGTPRAGELFF.

This clone was seen only once. The chain uses TRBV18 and TRBJ2-1, with D possibly matching TRBD2 (6 bases). V lost 6 bases to trimming and J lost 3 bases, with 15 bases between them. The CDR3 extends over 15 amino acids. In germline, CDR1 is KGHSH, CDR2 LQKENI. CDR3 in DNA: TGTGCCAGCTCCGATAGCGGATCCCTCTACAATGAGCAGTTCTTC. Translation: CASSDSGSLYNEQFF.

The chain joins TRBV5-1 to TRBJ2-7; D tentatively fits TRBD1 or TRBD2 (5 bases each). The CDR3 has 17 residues. V was cut by 4 bases and J by 0 bases, with 20 bases left in between. CDR1 is SGHRS, CDR2 YFSETQ, per germline. Here the CDR3 DNA reads TGCGCCAGCAGCGGGACGATCCGAAGAGAGGGCTCCTACGAGCAGTACTTC. This translates into CASSGTIRREGSYEQYF. Complete variable domain (other parts from reference TRBV5-1 and TRBJ2-7): KAGVTQTPRYLIKTRGQQVTLSCSPISGHRSVSWYQQTPGQGLQFLFEYFSETQRNKGNFPGRFSGRQFSNSRSEMNVSTLELGDSALYLCASSGTIRREGSYEQYFGPGTRLTVT.

V gene TRBV29-1 combines with J gene TRBJ2-5; a weak D match, TRBD1 (7 bases). CDR1 and CDR2 from the germline V gene are SQVTM and ANQGSEA. This CDR3 region has 14 residues. The V end lost 6 bases, the J end lost 5 bases, and 19 bases lay between the germline ends. As DNA, the CDR3 is TGCAGCGTCGTCAGGGGGGTTGGGGTGGAGACCCAGTACTTC. Residues: CSVVRGVGVETQYF.

This clone was recorded once. The rearrangement joins TRBV9 to TRBJ2-3, with 8 bases that match TRBD1. Germline values: CDR1 SGDLS, CDR2 YYNGEE. This CDR3 spans 15 amino acids. J gave up 2 bases and V 5 bases, and 7 bases lay outside the gene matches. The CDR3 bases are TGTGCCAGCAGTCGACAGGGGATTCCCACAGATACGCAGTATTTT. Translation gives CASSRQGIPTDTQYF.